The entry below gives a single TCR beta chain sequence along with its context. The antigen is not known. This sample is part of a study of cytomegalovirus exposure and HLA in healthy donors. PCR primers comprised 60 Vbeta and 13 Jbeta primers. Data came from immunoSEQ multiplex PCR; TCRdb stores just in-frame clones and leaves some out. The profile shows about 130,000 clones, around 75% of them singletons. Regarding the study as a whole: Analyzed later, association rates of TCRs varied across HLA loci, with DRB1 most and HLA-C fewest.

Healthy individuals who donated bone marrow served as the donors. The sequence came from a man aged 25-45 years in good health and CMV-seronegative. Sequenced input: PBMCs.

The CDR3 DNA reads as TGCGCCAGCAGCTTTGTCCTAGCGGGGGGGCAAGATACGCAGTATTTT. Residues: CASSFVLAGGQDTQYF. The chain joins TRBV5-1 to TRBJ2-3, with 12 positions matching TRBD2. From germline, CDR1 is SGHRS and CDR2 YFSETQ. This CDR3 is built from 16 residues. The V gene end was trimmed by 2 bases and the J gene end by 5 bases; junction bases not matched to a gene: 6.